The 6 T cell receptor beta chains in this list originate from one sample, sequenced in a study of beta chain features in type 1 diabetes (dated by TCRdb to the late 2010s). To prepare the library, the immunoSEQ multiplex PCR assay was applied. All of the isolated RNA was reverse transcribed with the High Capacity cDNA Reverse Transcription Kit, so expressed TCRB transcripts were sequenced. The clones in this table, taken by TCRdb from immuneACCESS, are in-frame only. Not every clone is retained; where verified, under half of the shortfall comes from an unresolved V gene, and the cause of the rest is unknown. The sample table shows some 280,000 clones, and 13% to 15% are seen once. The biggest ten clones account for 0.017% of the sample. Findings and caveats that apply to the study as a whole: A moderate but significant shortening of TCRB CDR3 length was observed in type 1 diabetes patients in all four CD4+ subsets.

What these receptors recognize is not known. The sequencing input was naive CD4+ T cells from blood. Interpreted using the paper, the cell subset or site label stands for: true naive CD4+ T cells. These receptors were obtained from a man aged 25-45 years with type 1 diabetes.

This clone was detected only a few times. This chain's CDR3 is CASSPVRRTYNEQFF. In DNA, the CDR3 is TGTGCCAGCAGCCCCGTCCGGAGAACCTACAATGAGCAGTTCTTC. V usage is TRBV27 and J usage is TRBJ2-1; D unresolved. V gave up 6 bases and J gave up 2 bases, with 14 bases separating them. The germline V gene encodes CDR1 MNHEY and CDR2 SMNVEV (reference sequence). The length of the CDR3 is 15 residues.

This clone was counted a few times. This chain connects TRBV2 to TRBJ1-5; the match to TRBD1 covers 8 bases. The CDR3 sequence is 15 residues long. Germline assignment: CDR1 SNHLY and CDR2 FYNNEI. The V gene end was trimmed by 6 bases and the J gene end by 3 bases; junction bases not matched to a gene: 7. CDR3 in DNA: TGTGCCAGCAGGCAGGGACAGGCACCCAATCAGCCCCAGCATTTT. Protein: CASRQGQAPNQPQHF.

This clone has more than one count but fewer than ten. The V call is TRBV11-2, the J call TRBJ2-2; D is unclear. V dropped 4 bases and J dropped 4 bases, with 10 bases sitting between them. Germline assignment: CDR1 SGHAT and CDR2 FQNNGV. This CDR3 is 14 amino acids long. The CDR3 DNA sequence: TGTGCCAGCAGCTCCCGTGAGTCCACCGGGGAGCTGTTTTTT. Protein: CASSSRESTGELFF.

This clone was seen only a few times. The rearrangement links TRBV7-9 to TRBJ2-3; TRBD2 matches at 10 bases. There are 15 residues in the CDR3. The germline CDR1 and CDR2 sequences are SEHNR and FQNEAQ (reference sequence). Trimming at V came to 5 bases and at J to 4 bases, leaving 6 bases not matched to a gene. The CDR3 bases are TGTGCCAGCAGCCCTCAAAGCGGGAGGGCAGATACGCAGTATTTT. Translation gives CASSPQSGRADTQYF.

The chain has TRBV6-5 and TRBJ2-7, with D maybe TRBD2 (5 bases). CDR3 length: 13 residues. Trimming cost V 5 bases and J 3 bases, with 11 bases left between them. Germline CDR1 reads MNHEY; CDR2 reads SVGAGI. The CDR3 DNA is TGTGCCAGCAGTGAAGCGGACCGCTACGAGCAGTACTTC. This translates into CASSEADRYEQYF.

The gene calls are TRBV7-9 and TRBJ2-1; 10 nucleotides match TRBD2. Germline CDR1 SEHNR, CDR2 FQNEAQ (reference sequence). The length of the CDR3 is 16 residues. V gave up 2 bases and J gave up 3 bases; unmatched junction bases: 4. The CDR3 bases are TGTGCCAGCAGCTTATCAGGGACTAGCGTCTACAATGAGCAGTTCTTC. Translating it yields CASSLSGTSVYNEQFF.